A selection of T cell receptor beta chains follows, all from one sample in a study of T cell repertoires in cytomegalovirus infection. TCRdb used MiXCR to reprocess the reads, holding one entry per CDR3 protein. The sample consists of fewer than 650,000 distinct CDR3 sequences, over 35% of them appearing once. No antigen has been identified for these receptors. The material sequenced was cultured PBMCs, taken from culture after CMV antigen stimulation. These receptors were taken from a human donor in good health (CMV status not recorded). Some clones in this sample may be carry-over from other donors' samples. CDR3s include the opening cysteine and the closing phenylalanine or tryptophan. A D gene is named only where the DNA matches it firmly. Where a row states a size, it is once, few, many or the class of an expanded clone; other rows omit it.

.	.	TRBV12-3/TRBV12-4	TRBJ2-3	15	CASSLGRKSTDTQYF	TGTGCCAGCAGTTTAGGGCGGAAAAGCACAGATACGCAGTATTTT
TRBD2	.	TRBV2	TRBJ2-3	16	CASSPRSGGTIDTQYF	TGTGCCAGCAGTCCGCGGAGCGGGGGGACGATAGATACGCAGTATTTT
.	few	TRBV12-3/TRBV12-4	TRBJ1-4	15	CASSWAGTPNEKLFF	TGTGCCAGCAGTTGGGCCGGGACACCAAACGAAAAACTGTTTTTT
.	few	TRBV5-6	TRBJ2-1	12	CASSLLGREQFF	TGTGCCAGCAGCTTGTTAGGAAGAGAGCAGTTCTTC
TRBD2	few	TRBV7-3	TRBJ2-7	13	CASVRAGAYEQYF	TGTGCCAGCGTAAGAGCGGGGGCCTACGAGCAGTACTTC
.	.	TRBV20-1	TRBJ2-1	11	CSASPYDEQFF	TGCAGTGCTAGCCCCTACGATGAGCAGTTCTTC
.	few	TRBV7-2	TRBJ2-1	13	CASSWVPSGEQFF	TGTGCCAGCAGCTGGGTCCCGTCCGGCGAGCAGTTCTTC
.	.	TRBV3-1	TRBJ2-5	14	CASSQDVSQETQYF	TGTGCCAGCAGCCAAGACGTCAGCCAAGAGACCCAGTACTTC
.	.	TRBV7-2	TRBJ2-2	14	CASSLARSTGELFF	TGTGCCAGCAGCTTAGCAAGGTCCACCGGGGAGCTGTTTTTT
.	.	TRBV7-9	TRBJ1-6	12	CATAGGNSPLHF	TGTGCCACGGCGGGGGGCAATTCACCCCTCCACTTT
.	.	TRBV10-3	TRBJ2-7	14	CAIAADVIAWEQYF	TGTGCCATCGCAGCGGACGTTATAGCGTGGGAGCAGTACTTC
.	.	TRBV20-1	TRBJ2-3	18	CSARGGDLMGGQGDTQYF	TGCAGTGCTAGAGGAGGCGACCTGATGGGGGGGCAAGGAGATACGCAGTATTTT
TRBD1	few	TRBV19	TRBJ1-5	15	CASTPIDREGQPQHF	TGTGCCAGTACCCCGATCGACAGGGAGGGTCAGCCCCAGCATTTT
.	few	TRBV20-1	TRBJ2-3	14	CSARGFINADTQYF	TGCAGTGCTAGGGGATTTATCAACGCGGATACGCAGTATTTT
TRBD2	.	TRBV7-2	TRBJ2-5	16	CASSLGTSRSLETQYF	TGTGCCAGCAGCTTGGGGACTAGCCGAAGTTTGGAGACCCAGTACTTC
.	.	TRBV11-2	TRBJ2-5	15	CASSLGGRGEETQYF	TGTGCCAGCAGCTTAGGTGGCAGGGGAGAGGAGACCCAGTACTTC
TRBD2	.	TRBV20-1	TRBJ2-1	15	CSAFAGLAVYNEQFF	TGCAGTGCGTTCGCGGGACTAGCGGTCTACAATGAGCAGTTCTTC
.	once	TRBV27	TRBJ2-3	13	CASRATSTDTQYF	TGTGCCAGCAGGGCTACTAGCACAGATACGCAGTATTTT
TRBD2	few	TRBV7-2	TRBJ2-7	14	CASSLTLAVHEQYF	TGTGCCAGCAGCTTAACCCTAGCGGTACACGAGCAGTACTTC
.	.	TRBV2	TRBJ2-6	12	CASSAGANVLTF	TGTGCCAGCAGTGCTGGGGCCAACGTCCTGACTTTC
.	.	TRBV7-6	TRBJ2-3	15	CASSPRATGTDTQYF	TGTGCCAGCAGCCCACGGGCTACCGGGACAGATACGCAGTATTTT
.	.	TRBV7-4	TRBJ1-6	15	CASRAGNSYNSPLHF	TGTGCCAGTCGGGCAGGGAACTCCTATAATTCACCCCTCCACTTT
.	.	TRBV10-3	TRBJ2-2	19	CAISESRSWAVANTGELFF	TGTGCCATCAGTGAGTCGAGGTCTTGGGCGGTCGCGAACACCGGGGAGCTGTTTTTT
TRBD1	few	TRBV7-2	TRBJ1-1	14	CASSEGDSHTEAFF	TGTGCCAGCAGCGAGGGGGACAGTCACACTGAAGCTTTCTTT
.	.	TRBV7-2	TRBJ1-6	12	CASSSGGGPLHF	TGTGCCAGCAGCTCCGGAGGGGGGCCCCTCCACTTT
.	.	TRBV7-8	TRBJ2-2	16	CASSLGLIWNTGELFF	TGTGCCAGCAGCTTAGGTCTTATATGGAACACCGGGGAGCTGTTTTTT
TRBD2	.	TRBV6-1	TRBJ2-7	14	CATFTSGGSYEQYF	TGTGCCACCTTTACTAGCGGGGGTTCCTACGAGCAGTACTTC
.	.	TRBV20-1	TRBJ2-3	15	CSARDRVQVREHRYF	TGCAGTGCTAGAGATCGGGTGCAGGTCCGGGAACACCGGTATTTT
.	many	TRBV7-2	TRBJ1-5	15	CASSLAGYSNQPQHF	TGTGCCAGCAGCTTAGCAGGATATAGCAATCAGCCCCAGCATTTT
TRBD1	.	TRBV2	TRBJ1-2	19	CASTLIPGTGTRTNYGYTF	TGTGCCAGCACCCTAATCCCCGGGACAGGGACCAGGACTAACTATGGCTACACCTTC
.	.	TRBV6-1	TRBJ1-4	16	CASKVSLGLTNEKLFF	TGTGCCAGCAAAGTTTCGTTGGGACTGACTAATGAAAAACTGTTTTTT
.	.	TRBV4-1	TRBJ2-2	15	CASSHLQRNTGELFF	TGTGCCAGCAGCCACCTTCAACGGAACACCGGGGAGCTGTTTTTT
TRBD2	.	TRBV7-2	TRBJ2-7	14	CASSYLAGGWEQYF	TGTGCCAGCAGCTATCTAGCGGGAGGTTGGGAGCAGTACTTC
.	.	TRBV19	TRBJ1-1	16	CASSPSRGFMNTEAFF	TGTGCCAGTAGTCCCTCGCGCGGATTTATGAACACTGAAGCTTTCTTT
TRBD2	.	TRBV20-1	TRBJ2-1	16	CSARDPLAGGANEQFF	TGCAGTGCTAGAGATCCCCTAGCGGGAGGAGCCAATGAGCAGTTCTTC
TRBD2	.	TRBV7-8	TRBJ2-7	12	CASSLKGTIQYF	TGTGCCAGCAGCTTAAAGGGGACTATACAGTACTTC
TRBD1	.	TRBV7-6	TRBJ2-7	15	CASSLVGRGRHEQYF	TGTGCCAGCAGCTTAGTTGGCAGGGGGCGGCACGAGCAGTACTTC
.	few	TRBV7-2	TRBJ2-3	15	CASSLWGGARDTQYF	TGTGCCAGCAGCTTGTGGGGCGGGGCCAGAGATACGCAGTATTTT
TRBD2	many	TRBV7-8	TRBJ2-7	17	CASSWGTGGPSSYEQYF	TGTGCCAGCAGCTGGGGGACGGGAGGCCCGAGCTCCTACGAGCAGTACTTC
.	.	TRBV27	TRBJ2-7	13	CASKGPGAVEQYF	TGTGCCAGCAAAGGCCCCGGGGCAGTCGAGCAGTACTTC
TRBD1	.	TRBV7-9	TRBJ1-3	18	CASSSRLLDRVTGNTIYF	TGTGCCAGCAGCTCCCGCCTCCTTGACAGGGTAACTGGAAACACCATATATTTT
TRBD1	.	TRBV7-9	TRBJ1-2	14	CASSYGQGGYGYTF	TGTGCCAGCAGCTACGGACAGGGAGGCTATGGCTACACCTTC
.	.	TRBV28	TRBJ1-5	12	CASSLTPGFQHF	TGTGCCAGCAGTTTAACCCCTGGCTTCCAGCATTTT
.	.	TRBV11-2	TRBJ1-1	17	CASSPEVAESMNTEAFF	TGTGCCAGCAGCCCAGAGGTAGCAGAGAGCATGAACACTGAAGCTTTCTTT
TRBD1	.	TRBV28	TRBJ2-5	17	CASSFRQGIWVRETQYF	TGTGCCAGCAGTTTCCGACAGGGGATCTGGGTTCGAGAGACCCAGTACTTC
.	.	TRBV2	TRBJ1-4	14	CASSEALGDEKLFF	TGTGCCAGCAGTGAAGCGCTTGGGGATGAAAAACTGTTTTTT
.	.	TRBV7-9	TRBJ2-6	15	CASSFDGAWANVLTF	TGTGCCAGCAGCTTTGATGGGGCCTGGGCCAACGTCCTGACTTTC
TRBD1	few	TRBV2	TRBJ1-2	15	CASVWDSGANYGYTF	TGTGCCAGCGTTTGGGACAGCGGAGCTAACTATGGCTACACCTTC
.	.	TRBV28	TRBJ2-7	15	CASSRRGLWAREQYF	TGTGCCAGCAGCCGCCGCGGGCTGTGGGCTAGGGAGCAGTACTTC
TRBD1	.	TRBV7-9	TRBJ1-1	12	CASSKTGAEAFF	TGTGCCAGCAGCAAAACAGGGGCTGAAGCTTTCTTT
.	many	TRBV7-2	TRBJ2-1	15	CASTRQGGLYNEQFF	TGTGCCAGCACACGGCAGGGGGGCCTCTACAATGAGCAGTTCTTC
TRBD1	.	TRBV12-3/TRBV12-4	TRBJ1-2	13	CASTLQGRGGYTF	TGTGCCAGCACCTTACAGGGGAGAGGCGGCTACACCTTC
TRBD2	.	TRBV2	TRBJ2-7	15	CASKGASGRIYEQYF	TGTGCCAGCAAGGGAGCTAGCGGGAGAATCTACGAGCAGTACTTC
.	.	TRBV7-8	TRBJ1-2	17	CASSPDRDGGGLYGYTF	TGTGCCAGCAGCCCGGACCGGGACGGGGGGGGCCTCTATGGCTACACCTTC
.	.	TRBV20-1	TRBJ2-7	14	CSAGDRKGRYEQYF	TGCAGTGCTGGGGACCGAAAGGGCCGCTACGAGCAGTACTTC
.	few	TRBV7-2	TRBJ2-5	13	CASSLGFQETQYF	TGTGCCAGCAGCTTGGGGTTCCAAGAGACCCAGTACTTC
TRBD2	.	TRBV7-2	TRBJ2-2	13	CGVAGGIAGELFF	TGTGGGGTAGCGGGGGGGATTGCCGGGGAGCTGTTTTTT